This paragraph reports one T cell receptor (beta chain). The target of this receptor is not known. The cohort was made up of 500 to 800 healthy bone marrow donors. At the time of sampling, all cohort members were nominally healthy, though unrecorded immune exposures were likely present. The donor tested CMV seronegative, placing the donor among the 350 or so seronegative members of the cohort. Every donor gave a peripheral blood sample, and the peripheral blood mononuclear cells from that sample were used for TCR beta sequencing. The Qiagen DNeasy Blood Extraction Kit was used to extract genomic DNA from the blood cell samples. This entry belongs to a study of cytomegalovirus exposure and HLA in healthy donors (dated by TCRdb to about 2017). The study in broad terms: According to an earlier analysis of around 600 of the donors, about 179 million T cells yielded approximately 120 million unique TCR beta sequences and about 280 Gb of sequence data. A later analysis re-examined previously published TCR beta repertoires from roughly 720 donors and added high-resolution HLA genotyping to investigate patterns of TCR occurrence. Because of strong linkage in the cohort, 4 to 6 DR-DQ haplotypes were treated as single units for association and clustering. An earlier analysis of 587 of the donors used high-throughput TCR beta sequencing to judge whether each TCR beta V gene segment behaved as functional or pseudogenic. Every discovery cohort repertoire had been produced on one sequencing platform. Alongside the repertoire data, information on donor age, sex, ethnicity and CMV serostatus was compiled. The later analysis used no new phenotypic data to find candidate immune exposures, relying instead on TCR beta sequences and their occurrence across donors. The number of typed donors differed by locus: about 620-630 for A, B, C, DRB1 and DQB1; about 520 for DQA1; around 580 for DPA1; and some 430 for DPB1. The study combined high-throughput TCR immunosequencing, statistical association of individual TCRs with disease status, and machine learning to predict cytomegalovirus infection status. On average, around 240,000 unique TCR beta nucleotide sequences were sequenced per donor among about 400 genotyped donors of the cohort, with 15% to 20% of those sequences being non-productive. About 280 gigabases of sequencing data and around 88 million unique TCR sequences made up an early release that covered 500 to 650 HLA-typed donors. The study aimed to test whether cataloging public T cell receptors could reveal signatures of past pathogen exposure. Besides the first cohort of around 700 subjects, a separate validation cohort made up of roughly 120 different subjects was used. The T cell repertoires of 666 subjects were profiled by immunosequencing and related to cytomegalovirus serostatus. The genetic ancestry cluster associated with self-reported Caucasian donors included roughly 84% of the 398 genotyped donors. In a later genetic analysis, genome-wide SNP genotypes for 398 of the 666 donors were used, and that subset was treated as a discovery cohort. Class I and class II HLA loci were covered by the typing at four-digit resolution. General conclusions and limits of the study: A group of highly shared sequence variants was considered likely to be a technical artifact of the sequencing pipeline. Because the 87-base-pair reads could not distinguish some IMGT-functional V segments, including TRBV6-2 and TRBV6-3, those segments were excluded. Most TCR sequences were seen in very few donors, while some public TCRs were found in many individuals. The study gave a list of 150 to 200 TCR beta chains associated with cytomegalovirus. CMV serostatus was the only immune exposure information available for the cohort. Cytomegalovirus status was reported to be diagnosed by the classifier with high specificity and sensitivity in both the original and validation cohorts. In a later analysis, some 17,000 TCR beta sequences were associated with specific HLA alleles at a false discovery rate of 0.05. The earlier analysis of almost 600 of the donors excluded some 15 rarely observed V segments, including chromosome 9 orphons, because counts were too low. Because some donors lacked HLA typing at each locus, the association tests relied only on the typed subset. Three of the identified cytomegalovirus-associated TCR beta chains were confirmed in vitro to be specific for cytomegalovirus antigens. In a later genetic analysis, fewer N-insertions in productive TCRs were reported among donors in an Asian-associated ancestry cluster than the roughly 710-donor mean. In a later analysis, several top co-occurrence clusters were reported to appear linked to parvovirus B19, influenza, CMV and Epstein-Barr virus. It was suggested by the authors that the approach could potentially be generalized to other disease states and immunological phenotypes. This cohort had only TCR beta chains sequenced, and the lack of alpha or paired-chain data limited which features could be detected. Correlated functional status among segregating V segments might be attributable to linkage disequilibrium, but an unknown experimental factor could not be ruled out. Most CMV-associated TCR beta chains appeared to be HLA-restricted in a later analysis, and the HLA associations seemed to be driven largely by CMV exposure. V-gene and J-gene trimming of TCR beta chains was associated with a missense DCLRE1C variant in a later genetic analysis, and the association was replicated in an independent cohort. According to a later analysis, TCR association rates differed among HLA loci, with DRB1 alleles showing the most associated TCRs and HLA-C alleles showing the fewest. When HLA alleles, especially DR and DQ, strongly co-occurred, TCR associations were difficult to assign to individual alleles. An earlier analysis of approximately 540 of the donors showed that most TCR beta V segments appeared in productive rearrangements either about 90% or about 30% of the time, which broadly matched IMGT annotations. In a later analysis, HLA-associated TCR beta chains showed more clonal expansion and lower generation probabilities than non-associated chains that were equally common. Roughly uniform sequencing depth across donors was assumed in presence/absence analyses, although this assumption may not hold. A further reported finding was that TCR beta sequences accurately predicted the HLA-A and HLA-B alleles for most subjects in the first cohort.

The method was the immunoSEQ multiplex PCR assay. For the multiplex PCR, a mixture combining 60 forward primers for TCR Vbeta segments and 13 reverse primers for TCR Jbeta segments was used. The CDR3 region of rearranged TCR beta genes was amplified from genomic DNA by a multiplex PCR assay. Amplified TCR beta libraries were sequenced as 87-base-pair reads on the Illumina HiSeq System. In the original analysis: A later analysis tallied 75 million to 85 million unique TCR beta chains across the 666 repertoires, and about 12 million of those chains were shared by two or more donors. Raw reads were error-corrected and collapsed into unique sequences by a nearest-neighbor algorithm in which closely related sequences were merged to remove PCR and sequencing errors. To assign V, D and J gene segments, CDR3 sequences were aligned to IMGT reference sequences. For a sequence to be retained, a match of at least six nucleotides was required to both a V gene segment and a J gene segment. A rearrangement was called productive if the CDR3 had no stop codons and remained in frame with V and J, and every other rearrangement was called non-productive. CDR3 was defined by IMGT convention, running from the second conserved V-encoded cysteine to the conserved J-encoded phenylalanine. The earlier analysis of a few hundred of the donors excluded any sequence lacking an unambiguous match to a single V gene segment. An earlier analysis of 587 of the donors classified V segments as functional when productive rearrangements were above 56.7% and as segregating when the standard deviation between donors was above 5%. To diagnose cytomegalovirus status from the catalog of TCR beta chain sequences, a statistical classification framework was built. V and J gene assignment, in a later analysis, came from comparing TCR nucleotide sequences with IMGT/GENE-DB human TR gene sequences. In a later analysis, CDR3 sequences and most-parsimonious VDJ recombination scenarios were assigned using the TCRdist pipeline. In a later analysis, each TCR beta chain was defined by its CDR3 amino acid sequence together with its V-gene family, and reads without a unique V-gene family were excluded. To address suspected cross-contamination and a sequencing artifact, a later analysis removed over 500 highly shared, low-generation-probability nucleotide sequences. For each public chain, a later analysis derived a clonal expansion index from normalized ranks of inferred template counts within each repertoire. A later analysis computed generation probabilities with a VDJ recombination model fitted to out-of-frame rearrangements, and checked the results against IGoR. Hypergeometric tests were used in a later analysis to score TCR-TCR, TCR-HLA and TCR-CMV co-occurrence, with a repertoire-size bias correction applied to the TCR pairs. A later analysis estimated false discovery rates by permuting HLA or CMV assignments 20 times. A later analysis grouped co-occurring TCRs with DBSCAN, adding TCRdist sequence similarity when clustering within HLA-allele-positive subsets. For co-occurrence clustering, repertoires with fewer than 30,000 or more than 120,000 public chains were excluded, along with several repertoires with anomalous nucleotide sharing. The immuneACCESS repertoire file appears here via TCRdb, limited to in-frame rearrangements. These files lack a portion of the clones; in checked studies, under half of the deficit traces to unresolved V genes, and the cause of the others is not known. V and J calls plus clone size are reproduced from that table; the DNA served to infer D and trimming. Per the sample table, the count is 100,000 to 150,000 clones. Under 2% of the sample goes to the ten largest clones.

Looking up the germline V gene (reference sequence) yields CDR1 LNHDA and CDR2 SQIVND. The CDR3 runs 16 residues from the cysteine to the phenylalanine. CDR3 DNA only is kept here, 48 bases in frame from base 1. Compared with germline, V lacks 3 bases and J lacks 7 bases; bases without a gene match: 12. The material sequenced was PBMCs. This clonotype originated in a man between 18 and 29 years old in good health and CMV-seronegative. The receptor chain draws on TRBV19 and TRBJ2-1, with 7 bases in between that match TRBD1. DNA sequence: TGTGCCAGTAGTATTGAGGGCCGACAGGGATGGAATGAGCAGTTCTTC. Its translation reads: CASSIEGRQGWNEQFF.